This T cell receptor (beta chain) originates from a study of T-cell memory formation after mild COVID-19. Study results and limitations: Nothing showed for sure that second-wave clones peaking on day 37 were SARS-CoV-2 specific.

With respect to this clonotype: Its antigen remains unidentified.

The 5'RACE method, run with constant-segment primers, produced TCR alpha and TCR beta cDNA libraries (carrying sample barcodes and UMIs). In TCRdb, the 5' RACE reads were re-called with MiXCR into one record per CDR3 protein. The repertoire has a few hundred thousand distinct CDR3 sequences, around 30% of them found once; the top ten carry over 9.5%. The CDR3 sequence is 14 residues long. V lost 5 bases to trimming and J lost 1 base, with 9 bases between them. Germline values: CDR1 MNHNS, CDR2 SASEGT. This sequence originates from an adult woman who had mild COVID-19 (a few samples of this study predate the infection). Cell type and time point are not known. The rearrangement links TRBV6-1 to TRBJ2-1; D gene unclear. The sample consisted of PBMCs or a T cell subset sorted from them (not recorded which). CDR3 sequence reads: CASSIQESYNEQFF. The CDR3 DNA is TGTGCCAGCAGTATCCAGGAATCCTACAATGAGCAGTTCTTC.